These 15 T cell receptor beta chains came from one sample sequenced in a study of TIL therapy for anti-PD-1-resistant metastatic lung cancer. Sequencing used immunoSEQ v3. Profiled with immunoSEQ multiplex PCR; TCRdb holds only in-frame clones, not every one. The data hold some 46,000 clones, with around three quarters observed a single time. The time point denotes: pre-treatment sample, taken before nivolumab and TIL therapy. The sample here was blood, taken at baseline. The receptors derive from a man in his 70s with non-small cell lung cancer.

This clone showed up just a few times. V gene TRBV30 combines with J gene TRBJ1-2; D perhaps matches TRBD1 (6 bases). The V end was cut by 3 bases, the J end by 6 bases, with 14 bases between. The CDR3 extends over 13 amino acids. Germline V lookup: CDR1 GTSNPN, CDR2 SVGIG (reference sequence). CDR3 amino acids: CAWRKTGNDGYTF. The CDR3 region has the DNA TGTGCCTGGAGGAAGACAGGAAACGATGGCTACACCTTC.

A few counts support this clone. V is TRBV2 and J is TRBJ1-1; D unresolved. Per the germline V gene, CDR1 is SNHLY and CDR2 is FYNNEI. V lost 3 bases and J lost 0, with 8 bases in between. The CDR3 runs 14 residues. The CDR3: CASSERSLNTEAFF. CDR3 DNA: TGTGCCAGCAGTGAGCGATCTCTGAACACTGAAGCTTTCTTT.

The chain couples TRBV7-9 to TRBJ2-5, with D perhaps given as TRBD1 or TRBD2 (7 bases each). This CDR3 has 18 amino acids. Germline CDR1 SEHNR, CDR2 FQNEAQ (reference sequence). The ends were cut back, 4 bases at V and 2 bases at J, with 23 bases in the middle. In DNA form, the CDR3 reads TGTGCCAGCAGCTCCCGACAGGGAGGGCGTCGGTTACAAGAGACCCAGTACTTC. This sequence encodes CASSSRQGGRRLQETQYF.

This clone was seen once. The rearrangement links TRBV5-1 to TRBJ2-5; TRBD1 agrees at 8 bases. The closer fit of TRBJ2-7 to the DNA end suggests the J call may be wrong. CDR1 and CDR2 (germline): SGHRS, YFSETQ. CDR3 length: 14 residues. CDR3 nucleotides: TGCGCCAGCAGCTGGGACAGGATCTCCTACGAGCAGTACTTC. Translating it yields CASSWDRISYEQYF.

The rearrangement uses TRBV21-1 and TRBJ2-1; whether TRBD2, the table's D call, matches the DNA was not checked. TRBV21-1 is designated a pseudogene. CDR3 length: 18 residues. CDR3 amino acids: CASSKGIDPSEVHNEQFF. DNA of the CDR3: TGTGCCAGCAGCAAAGGGATTGACCCCTCGGAGGTCCACAATGAGCAGTTCTTC.

The gene calls are TRBV28 and TRBJ1-2; D is uncertain. This CDR3 spans 12 amino acids. Germline-derived CDR1 and CDR2 are MDHEN and SYDVKM. V was pared by 7 bases and J by 4 bases, with 10 bases between. CDR3 nucleotides: TGTGCCAGCATAGGCGGCAGCTATGGCTACACCTTC. The encoded protein is CASIGGSYGYTF.

The chain uses TRBV9 and TRBJ2-3; 12 bases are shared with TRBD2. From germline, CDR1 is SGDLS and CDR2 YYNGEE. The ends lost 4 bases at V and 2 bases at J; junction bases unmatched: 8. This CDR3 has 17 amino acids. Written as DNA, the CDR3 is TGTGCCAGCAGCCCCCAGCTAGCGGGAGGGAACACAGATACGCAGTATTTT. This encodes CASSPQLAGGNTDTQYF.

The V and J genes are TRBV29-1 and TRBJ2-7, with D uncertain. The V gene's germline CDR1 is SQVTM and CDR2 ANQGSEA. This CDR3 has 11 residues. V was clipped by 3 bases and J by 2 bases, with 5 bases between them. The DNA of the CDR3 is TGCAGCGTTGACGACACCTACGAGCAGTACTTC. Residues: CSVDDTYEQYF.

V gene TRBV10-1 combines with J gene TRBJ2-7; no clear D gene. Germline-derived CDR1 and CDR2 are WNHNN and SYGVQD (reference sequence). Between the trimmed V and J ends, which lost 3 bases and 3 bases, there was a span of 9 bases. There are 13 residues in the CDR3. The CDR3 nucleotides are TGCGCCAGCAGTGATCACGGAAACTACGAGCAGTACTTC. Its translation is CASSDHGNYEQYF.

This chain joins TRBV7-9 and TRBJ2-2; D ambiguous. This CDR3 comprises 14 residues. V shed 0 bases and J shed 2 bases, with 4 bases lying between them. Germline CDR1 reads SEHNR; CDR2 reads FQNEAQ (reference sequence). CDR3 nucleotides: TGTGCCAGCAGCTTAGCCAGTAACACCGGGGAGCTGTTTTTT. It codes for CASSLASNTGELFF. Supplemented by reference TRBV7-9 and TRBJ2-2, the full variable domain reads DTGVSQNPRHKITKRGQNVTFRCDPISEHNRLYWYRQTLGQGPEFLTYFQNEAQLEKSRLLSDRFSAERPKGSFSTLEIQRTEQGDSAMYLCASSLASNTGELFFGEGSRLTVL.

The CDR3 loop reads CASGRGRDTEAFF. The CDR3 DNA is TGTGCCAGCGGGAGGGGGCGAGACACTGAAGCTTTCTTT. The rearrangement joins TRBV2 to TRBJ1-1, with 7 bases aligning to TRBD1. The trim removed 8 bases at V and 3 bases at J, leaving 6 bases unmatched. The CDR3 consists of 13 residues. The V gene's germline CDR1 is SNHLY and CDR2 FYNNEI.

The chain uses TRBV27 and TRBJ2-1; possible D gene TRBD1, 5 bases. The CDR3 length is 14 residues. Germline V gene sequence: CDR1 MNHEY, CDR2 SMNVEV (reference sequence). The ends were cut back, 5 bases at V and 2 bases at J, with 10 bases in the middle. The CDR3 protein is CASSPTGTYNEQFF. The CDR3 DNA is TGTGCCAGCAGTCCCACAGGAACCTACAATGAGCAGTTCTTC.

The rearrangement joins TRBV19 to TRBJ2-1; TRBD2 matches 7 bases. The CDR3 sequence is 16 residues long. Germline V CDR1 and CDR2: LNHDA, SQIVND (reference sequence). V gave up 4 bases and J gave up 10 bases; unmatched junction bases: 16. The CDR3 here is CASSTKAGPPPGEQFF. The CDR3 DNA reads as TGTGCCAGTAGTACCAAAGCGGGACCCCCTCCTGGGGAGCAGTTCTTC.

V gene TRBV4-1 combines with J gene TRBJ1-4, with 7 bases that match TRBD1. The CDR3 consists of 13 residues. V lost 10 bases and J lost 7; bases outside the gene matches: 9. The germline CDR1 and CDR2 sequences are MGHRA and YSYEKL. CDR3 loop: CATRGGESEKLFF. The CDR3 nucleotides read TGCGCCACCAGGGGGGGTGAAAGTGAAAAACTGTTTTTT.

This chain joins TRBV5-8 and TRBJ2-5, with 11 positions matching TRBD1. This CDR3 contains 16 residues. Germline loops: CDR1 SGHTS, CDR2 YDEGEE. The V segment lost 0 bases and the J segment 8 bases; nucleotides outside the gene matches: 9. CDR3 sequence (DNA): TGTGCCAGCAGCTTGGCTTCGGGGACAGGGGGGGAAACCCAGTACTTC. Its protein is CASSLASGTGGETQYF.